The entry below gives a single TCR beta chain sequence along with its context. The antigen is undetermined. This sample is drawn from a study of Ad26.COV2.S vaccination and SARS-CoV-2 variants. The assay was immunoSEQ multiplex PCR, and TCRdb's table has in-frame clones only and misses some. This table has about 350,000 clones, roughly 90% appearing once. Whole-study results and caveats: Substantial breadth in spike-specific CD8+ and CD4+ T cell responses was reportedly seen after vaccination.

CDR3 length: 15 residues. Germline V CDR1 and CDR2: SGHNT, YYREEE (reference sequence). The ends were cut back, 4 bases at V and 3 bases at J, with 17 bases in the middle. Treatment noted: 15 to 20 received Ad26.COV2.S at low or high dose, single or two shots; five or six received placebo; per-sample allocation not given. The investigators took samples on day 63 after the first vaccine or placebo injection. The clonotype comes from a person aged 18-60 years who received the Ad26.COV2.S COVID-19 vaccine or a placebo. This chain links TRBV5-4 with TRBJ2-7, with D possibly matching TRBD1 (6 bases). The source was peripheral blood, collected in a trial of Ad26.COV2.S vaccine versus placebo. The CDR3 DNA reads TGTGCCAGCAGCCGAAGTACAGGGAGTGGCTACGAGCAGTACTTC. Translating gives CASSRSTGSGYEQYF.